These 9 T cell receptor beta chains share one sample of origin, sequenced in a study of PD-1 blockade in classical Hodgkin lymphoma. Sequenced by immunoSEQ multiplex PCR; TCRdb stores in-frame clones only, minus some. Of roughly 20,000 clones listed, about 68% are singletons. Relapses following autologous stem cell transplantation were seen in all patients, with brentuximab vedotin exposure varying. This specimen was peripheral blood mononuclear cells (PBMCs), taken at baseline. These receptor sequences come from a human donor with classical Hodgkin lymphoma.

The table lists this clone with a count of one. The genes are TRBV29-1 and TRBJ2-3; 7 nucleotides align to TRBD2. CDR1 SQVTM and CDR2 ANQGSEA come from the germline V gene. The CDR3 totals 15 residues. V gave up 3 bases and J gave up 0 bases; unmatched junction bases: 6. CDR3 in amino acids: CSVDESGASTDTQYF. The CDR3 DNA reads as TGCAGCGTTGACGAAAGCGGGGCTAGCACAGATACGCAGTATTTT.

The chain employs TRBV7-6 and TRBJ2-7; TRBD1 matches at 10 bases. Losses at the gene ends were 5 bases for V and 2 bases for J; bases not matched to a gene: 3. Germline V gene lookup returns CDR1 SGHVS and CDR2 FNYEAQ. The CDR3 totals 14 residues. This CDR3 is CASSQGQGAYEQYF. In DNA, the CDR3 is TGTGCCAGCAGCCAAGGACAGGGGGCCTACGAGCAGTACTTC.

The V and J genes are TRBV5-1 and TRBJ2-3; TRBD1 agrees at 9 bases. V shed 4 bases, J shed 3 bases, and the junction held 6 bases outside the gene matches. The CDR3 loop spans 15 amino acids. Germline V gene lookup returns CDR1 SGHRS and CDR2 YFSETQ. The CDR3 sequence is CASSREQGATDTQYF. In nucleotides, the CDR3 is TGCGCCAGCAGCAGGGAACAGGGGGCTACAGATACGCAGTATTTT.

The V and J genes are TRBV7-3 and TRBJ2-3, with TRBD1 matching over 9 bases. V was clipped by 5 bases and J by 6 bases; unmatched bases: 6. From germline, CDR1 is SGHTA and CDR2 FQGTGA. The CDR3 is 14 residues long. The CDR3 region is CASSKTGGRDTQYF. CDR3 coding DNA: TGTGCCAGCAGCAAAACAGGGGGCCGGGATACGCAGTATTTT.

The chain is built from TRBV29-1 and TRBJ2-3; possibly TRBD2 for D (5 bases). Germline V CDR1 and CDR2: SQVTM, ANQGSEA. There are 13 residues in the CDR3. Trimming removed 5 bases from V and 1 base from J, with 10 bases in between. CDR3 sequence: CSVSGGGTDTQYF. CDR3 nucleotides: TGCAGCGTTAGCGGAGGAGGCACAGATACGCAGTATTTT.

This chain joins TRBV27 and TRBJ2-1; D may be TRBD2 (6 bases). CDR1 is MNHEY and CDR2 is SMNVEV in the germline V gene (reference sequence). CDR3 size: 14 residues. V dropped 4 bases and J dropped 9 bases, with 16 bases sitting between them. CDR3 in DNA: TGTGCCAGCAGTTCGGGACTCCGGGTTTCTGAGCAGTTCTTC. It specifies CASSSGLRVSEQFF.

V usage is TRBV5-4 and J usage is TRBJ2-1; maybe TRBD1 (6 bases). Germline CDR1 SGHNT, CDR2 YYREEE (reference sequence). V was pared by 0 bases and J by 5 bases, with 12 bases between. CDR3 size: 15 residues. Here the CDR3 reads CASSLDGQIDNEQFF. In DNA, the CDR3 is TGTGCCAGCAGCTTGGACGGACAGATAGACAATGAGCAGTTCTTC.

This chain connects TRBV5-1 to TRBJ2-2; either TRBD1 or TRBD2 may supply D (6 bases each). This CDR3 has 17 amino acids. V lost 4 bases to trimming and J lost 4 bases, with 20 bases between them. The germline V gene has CDR1 SGHRS and CDR2 YFSETQ. The CDR3 DNA is TGCGCCAGCAGCCAAAGCGTCGGGGGCTGGGCCACCGGGGAGCTGTTTTTT. Protein: CASSQSVGGWATGELFF.

This clone has more than one count but fewer than ten. The chain has TRBV5-5 and TRBJ2-1; 10 nucleotides match TRBD1. J lost 6 bases, V lost 3 bases, and 6 bases had no gene match. The CDR3 is made up of 15 amino acids. CDR1 is SGHKS and CDR2 is YYEKEE in the germline V gene (reference sequence). CDR3 sequence: CASSSGTGAINEQFF. Here the CDR3 DNA reads TGTGCCAGCAGCTCCGGGACAGGGGCTATCAATGAGCAGTTCTTC.